Each of the 25 T cell receptor beta chains below was sequenced from the same sample in a study of OX40 agonist ivuxolimab in advanced cancers. The table came from immunoSEQ multiplex PCR; TCRdb's copy has only in-frame clones and leaves some out. The sample consists of approximately 52,000 clones, about 88% of them appearing once. This specimen was CD4+ or CD8+ T cells sorted from blood, taken in a trial of the OX40 agonist ivuxolimab. Receptor source: an adult with an advanced solid tumor such as melanoma, head and neck, liver or kidney cancer.

This chain connects TRBV7-9 to TRBJ2-5; TRBD1 is a possible D gene (6 bases). The CDR3 is 15 residues long. With 2 bases removed from V and 3 bases from J, the gap between germline ends came to 13 bases. Germline V gene data show CDR1 as SEHNR and CDR2 as FQNEAQ (reference sequence). CDR3 sequence reads: CASSLSRGLKETQYF. The CDR3 coding sequence is TGTGCCAGCAGCTTATCGAGGGGGTTGAAAGAGACCCAGTACTTC.

CDR3 in amino acids: CASSERTGRAYNEQFF. For the CDR3, the DNA is TGTGCCAGCAGTGAAAGGACAGGGAGAGCCTACAATGAGCAGTTCTTC. The chain employs TRBV6-1 and TRBJ2-1; 8 bases are shared with TRBD1. CDR3 length equals 16 residues. Germline loops: CDR1 MNHNS, CDR2 SASEGT. The J segment lost 2 bases and the V segment lost 2 bases, leaving 5 bases of the junction unmatched.

V usage is TRBV11-2 and J usage is TRBJ2-1; 7 positions match TRBD1. In germline, CDR1 is SGHAT, CDR2 FQNNGV. The CDR3 runs to 13 residues. V trimming: 1 base; J trimming: 12 bases; junction bases outside the gene matches: 6. CDR3 amino acids: CASSLGQGRVQFF. In nucleotides, the CDR3 is TGTGCCAGCAGCTTAGGACAGGGTCGGGTGCAGTTCTTC.

This clone was recorded once. The chain links TRBV7-9 to TRBJ2-3; 8 bases map to TRBD2. The length of the CDR3 is 15 residues. J was trimmed by 3 bases and V by 4 bases; bases with no gene match: 6. Germline CDR1 is SEHNR and CDR2 is FQNEAQ (reference sequence). Here the CDR3 reads CASSSGGRQTDTQYF. CDR3 bases: TGTGCCAGCAGCTCCGGCGGGAGGCAGACAGATACGCAGTATTTT.

The chain has TRBV6-6 and TRBJ2-5; 9 bases map to TRBD2. The germline CDR1 and CDR2 sequences are MNHNY and SVGAGI (reference sequence). Trimming cost V 6 bases and J 1 base; bases outside gene matches: 9. This CDR3 has 16 residues. This CDR3 is CASRDSGGAIQETQYF. Written as DNA, the CDR3 is TGTGCCAGCAGGGATAGCGGGGGAGCTATCCAAGAGACCCAGTACTTC.

The chain joins TRBV30 to TRBJ2-1, with D unclear. V lost 7 bases to trimming and J lost 5 bases, with 18 bases between them. The CDR3 runs 14 residues. Germline-derived CDR1 and CDR2 are GTSNPN and SVGIG (reference sequence). CDR3 sequence (DNA): TGTGCCTTCGCACGTTCAGTGGTCCACAATGAGCAGTTCTTC. It yields the protein CAFARSVVHNEQFF.

The V gene is TRBV6-6, the J gene TRBJ2-5, with unresolved D. Trimming removed 8 bases at V and 7 bases at J, with 14 bases between. The CDR3 is 12 amino acids. From germline, CDR1 is MNHNY and CDR2 SVGAGI (reference sequence). The CDR3 nucleotides are TGTGCCAGCCTGGGCGGATGGGGGACCCAGTACTTC. Translating gives CASLGGWGTQYF.

This clone was counted once. V and J are TRBV5-1 and TRBJ1-4, with a weak D call TRBD1 (6 bases). Germline lookup yields CDR1 SGHRS and CDR2 YFSETQ. The CDR3 is 14 amino acids. V was shortened by 0 bases and J by 8 bases, with 11 bases between the two germline ends. The CDR3 loop is CASSLDRAGEKLFF. The CDR3 nucleotides are TGCGCCAGCAGCTTGGACAGGGCTGGAGAAAAACTGTTTTTT.

Concerning this clone itself: The sample contains more than one DNA sequence encoding this CDR3. The chain uses TRBV6-5 and TRBJ2-5; D may be TRBD1 (5 bases). Germline V gives CDR1 MNHEY, CDR2 SVGAGI. Trimming cost V 5 bases and J 4 bases, with 5 bases left between them. This CDR3 is built from 11 residues. The CDR3 DNA sequence: TGTGCCAGCAGTCAGGGAGAGACCCAGTACTTC. Its translation is CASSQGETQYF.

The genes are TRBV29-1 and TRBJ2-7; D possibly corresponds to TRBD1 (6 bases). CDR3 length: 15 residues. Germline V lookup: CDR1 SQVTM, CDR2 ANQGSEA. The V end was cut by 0 bases, the J end by 3 bases, with 15 bases between. The CDR3 bases are TGCAGCGTTGAAGATGCAGGGGCGCGGAGCTACGAGCAGTACTTC. The encoded protein is CSVEDAGARSYEQYF.

This clone was seen a handful of times. This sequence joins TRBV7-3 and TRBJ2-2; 8 bases agree with TRBD1. V was pared by 0 bases and J by 2 bases, with 5 bases of the junction left unmatched. The CDR3 is made up of 17 amino acids. Per germline, CDR1 SGHTA and CDR2 FQGTGA. The CDR3 protein is CASSLTGTGTNTGELFF. The CDR3 coding sequence is TGTGCCAGCAGCTTAACAGGGACAGGCACAAACACCGGGGAGCTGTTTTTT.

The J gene is TRBJ2-2, the V gene TRBV15, with D tentatively TRBD1 (5 bases). V was clipped by 1 base and J by 1 base, with 16 bases between them. Germline-derived CDR1 and CDR2 are LNHNV and YYDKDF (reference sequence). The CDR3 covers 18 residues. DNA of the CDR3: TGTGCCACCAGCAGAGGAAGTCGTTACGGACAGAACACCGGGGAGCTGTTTTTT. Amino acid sequence: CATSRGSRYGQNTGELFF.

This sequence joins TRBV19 and TRBJ2-5; TRBD2 matches 14 bases. Germline values: CDR1 LNHDA, CDR2 SQIVND (reference sequence). J gave up 2 bases and V 5 bases, and 4 bases lay outside the gene matches. The CDR3 contains 16 residues. CDR3 in amino acids: CASSARLAGGQETQYF. DNA of the CDR3: TGTGCCAGTAGTGCCAGACTAGCGGGAGGGCAAGAGACCCAGTACTTC.

The genes are TRBV11-3 and TRBJ2-1; TRBD1 aligns across 10 bases. The germline V gene has CDR1 SGHNT and CDR2 YENEEA. This CDR3 is built from 15 residues. The V and J ends lost 0 bases and 8 bases, in that order; junction bases with no gene match: 4. The CDR3 nucleotides read TGTGCCAGCAGCTTAGAGACAGGGGGCGGGGATGAGCAGTTCTTC. Translating it yields CASSLETGGGDEQFF.

This sequence joins TRBV28 and TRBJ1-4; 8 nucleotides align to TRBD1. The CDR3 is made up of 15 amino acids. J lost 7 bases, V lost 3 bases, and 7 bases had no gene match. Looked up from germline, CDR1 is MDHEN and CDR2 is SYDVKM. The CDR3 sequence is CASSFQGQVFEKLFF. DNA of the CDR3: TGTGCCAGCAGTTTCCAGGGACAGGTCTTTGAAAAACTGTTTTTT.

The genes are TRBV10-3 and TRBJ1-1; D perhaps matches TRBD1 (5 bases). Trimming removed 8 bases at V and 1 base at J, with 14 bases between. The CDR3 consists of 14 residues. Germline V gives CDR1 ENHRY, CDR2 SYGVKD. The CDR3 loop reads CAISRGGRNTEAFF. The CDR3 nucleotides are TGTGCCATCTCCCGTGGGGGTCGGAACACTGAAGCTTTCTTT.

The CDR3 DNA is TGTGCCAGCAGTGAAAAGGGGGGTGAAGCTTTCTTT. This translates into CASSEKGGEAFF. V gene TRBV6-1 combines with J gene TRBJ1-1; perhaps TRBD1 as D (6 bases). V was pared by 2 bases and J by 7 bases, with 8 bases between. CDR1 MNHNS and CDR2 SASEGT come from the germline V gene. The CDR3 spans 12 residues.

The genes are TRBV25-1 and TRBJ1-2; D is unclear. Trimming removed 7 bases from V and 4 bases from J, with 13 bases in between. CDR3 size: 13 residues. The germline V gene has CDR1 MGHDK and CDR2 SYGVNS. The CDR3 loop reads CASKGGFGYGYTF. The CDR3, as DNA: TGTGCCAGCAAAGGAGGGTTCGGCTATGGCTACACCTTC.

The chain combines TRBV14 with TRBJ1-1; D call uncertain. V shed 4 bases and J shed 1 base, with 7 bases lying between them. The CDR3 runs 13 residues. In germline, CDR1 is SGHDN, CDR2 FVKESK. The CDR3 DNA reads TGTGCCAGCAGCCGGACGGCGAACACTGAAGCTTTCTTT. Its protein product is CASSRTANTEAFF.

This chain uses TRBV6-5 with TRBJ2-1; 9 bases map to TRBD1. This CDR3 region has 16 residues. CDR1 MNHEY and CDR2 SVGAGI come from the germline V gene. V was pared by 2 bases and J by 3 bases, with 5 bases of the junction left unmatched. CDR3 in DNA: TGTGCCAGCAGTTACAAAGGACAGGGGTTCTACAATGAGCAGTTCTTC. This encodes CASSYKGQGFYNEQFF.

This clone showed up just a few times. The chain couples TRBV7-9 to TRBJ2-1; D is perhaps TRBD2 (6 bases). V was cut by 3 bases and J by 5 bases, with 11 bases left in between. From germline, CDR1 is SEHNR and CDR2 FQNEAQ (reference sequence). The CDR3 totals 14 residues. This CDR3 is CASSFRGLNNEQFF. Written as DNA, the CDR3 is TGTGCCAGCAGCTTTCGGGGACTGAACAATGAGCAGTTCTTC.

The chain links TRBV6-6 to TRBJ1-6; 7 positions agree with TRBD1. Per the germline V gene, CDR1 is MNHNY and CDR2 is SVGAGI (reference sequence). V trimming: 7 bases; J trimming: 12 bases; junction bases outside the gene matches: 6. This CDR3 spans 12 amino acids. The chain's CDR3 is CASKNRGGPLHF. The CDR3 region has the DNA TGTGCCAGCAAAAACAGGGGAGGACCCCTCCACTTT.

The rearrangement uses TRBV18 and TRBJ2-2, with unresolved D. Trimming left V 2 bases short and J 6 bases short, with 4 bases between. Per germline, CDR1 KGHSH and CDR2 LQKENI. The CDR3 is made up of 12 amino acids. The CDR3: CASSPGPGELFF. The CDR3 DNA is TGTGCCAGCTCACCAGGACCCGGGGAGCTGTTTTTT.

CDR3 DNA sequence: TGTGCCAGCAGCTCGGACAGCTATGGCTACACCTTC. It translates to CASSSDSYGYTF. This rearrangement joins TRBV7-9 to TRBJ1-2, with D possibly being TRBD1 (6 bases). V lost 4 bases and J 4 bases, leaving 7 bases between the germline ends. This CDR3 has 12 amino acids. Per the germline V gene, CDR1 is SEHNR and CDR2 is FQNEAQ (reference sequence).

The V and J genes are TRBV6-5 and TRBJ2-5; D is undetermined. V was shortened by 0 bases and J by 5 bases, with 4 bases between the two germline ends. Germline assignment: CDR1 MNHEY and CDR2 SVGAGI. The CDR3 contains 12 residues. CDR3 amino acids: CASSYSIETQYF. The CDR3, as DNA: TGTGCCAGCAGTTACTCGATTGAGACCCAGTACTTC.